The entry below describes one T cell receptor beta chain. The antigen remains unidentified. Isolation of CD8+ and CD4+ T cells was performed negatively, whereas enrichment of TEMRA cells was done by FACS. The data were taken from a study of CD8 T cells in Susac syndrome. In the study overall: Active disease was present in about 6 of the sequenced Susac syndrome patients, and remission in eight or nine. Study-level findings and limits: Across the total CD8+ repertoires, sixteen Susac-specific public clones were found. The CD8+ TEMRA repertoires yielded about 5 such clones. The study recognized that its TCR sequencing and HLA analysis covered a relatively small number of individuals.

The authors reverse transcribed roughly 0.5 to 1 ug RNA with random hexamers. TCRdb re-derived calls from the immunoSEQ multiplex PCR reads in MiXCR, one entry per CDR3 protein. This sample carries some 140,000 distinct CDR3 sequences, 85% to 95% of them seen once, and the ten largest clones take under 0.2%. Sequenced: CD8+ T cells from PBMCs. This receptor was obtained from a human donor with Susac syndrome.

The CDR3 DNA follows: TGTGCCAGCAGCTTAGCGGCGGGGAGCACAGATACGCAGTATTTT. This codes for CASSLAAGSTDTQYF. The chain employs TRBV11-2 and TRBJ2-3; weak D call: TRBD2 (6 bases). The CDR3 spans 15 residues. The V gene lost 1 base and the J gene lost 0 bases, with 8 bases spanning the gap. Germline V gene lookup returns CDR1 SGHAT and CDR2 FQNNGV.